These 28 T cell receptor beta chains were all obtained from the same sample, sequenced in a study of T cell changes during pregnancy in multiple sclerosis. TCRdb keeps only in-frame clones here, not all; method: immunoSEQ multiplex PCR. The sample has tens of thousands of clones, approximately 92% seen once. The source material was CD8+ T cells from peripheral blood mononuclear cells, sampled in the third trimester of pregnancy. These receptors were collected from a female donor in good health, enrolled as a control in a pregnancy study.

The V and J genes are TRBV4-1 and TRBJ1-1, with 9 bases aligning to TRBD1. Trimming removed 4 bases from V and 0 bases from J; junction bases left unmatched: 6. The CDR3 consists of 16 residues. The germline gives CDR1 MGHRA, CDR2 YSYEKL. In DNA, the CDR3 is TGCGCCAGCAGCCCAAGGACAGGGGACTTGAACACTGAAGCTTTCTTT. Translation gives CASSPRTGDLNTEAFF.

This chain links TRBV6-6 with TRBJ2-3; possible D gene TRBD1, 6 bases. CDR3 size: 14 residues. V lost 7 bases and J 4 bases, leaving 15 bases between the germline ends. Germline values: CDR1 MNHNY, CDR2 SVGAGI (reference sequence). The CDR3 spells CASTIPGVPDTQYF. CDR3 bases: TGTGCCAGCACCATCCCAGGGGTCCCAGATACGCAGTATTTT.

The chain combines TRBV4-1 with TRBJ2-1; D perhaps matches TRBD2 (6 bases). The CDR3 totals 14 residues. Trimming removed 4 bases from V and 7 bases from J, with 14 bases in between. CDR1 is MGHRA, CDR2 YSYEKL, per germline. CDR3 nucleotides: TGCGCCAGCAGCCCCGGGACTTATCTTAATGAGCAGTTCTTC. It translates to CASSPGTYLNEQFF.

The J gene is TRBJ2-7, the V gene TRBV7-7; D is perhaps TRBD2 (6 bases). The CDR3 extends over 13 amino acids. The germline V and J ends were trimmed by 5 bases and 1 base, with 9 bases remaining between them. Per germline, CDR1 SSHAT and CDR2 FNYEAQ (reference sequence). CDR3 nucleotides: TGTGCCAGCAGCCCCGGGACTTCCTACGAGCAGTACTTC. It is translated as CASSPGTSYEQYF.

The sample holds one count of this clone. The genes are TRBV5-1 and TRBJ2-3; D gene uncertain. The ends were cut back, 5 bases at V and 0 bases at J, with 16 bases in the middle. This CDR3 has 16 amino acids. Germline values: CDR1 SGHRS, CDR2 YFSETQ. This chain's CDR3 is CASSLQSSASTDTQYF. For the CDR3, the DNA is TGCGCCAGCAGTTTGCAAAGCTCCGCTAGCACAGATACGCAGTATTTT.

J is TRBJ2-2 and V is TRBV4-3; 8 nucleotides line up with TRBD2. CDR1 and CDR2 (germline): LGHNA, YSLEER. The CDR3 totals 16 residues. J lost 4 bases, V lost 0 bases, and 4 bases had no gene match. The CDR3 spells CASSQDFGGGTGELFF. CDR3 sequence (DNA): TGCGCCAGCAGCCAAGACTTCGGGGGGGGCACCGGGGAGCTGTTTTTT.

The chain joins TRBV4-1 to TRBJ2-5, with 10 bases aligning to TRBD2. This CDR3 is built from 18 residues. CDR1 is MGHRA, CDR2 YSYEKL, per germline. J was trimmed by 0 bases and V by 0 bases; bases with no gene match: 7. The CDR3 loop is CASSQEAGLAEYQETQYF. The CDR3 nucleotides read TGCGCCAGCAGCCAAGAAGCCGGACTAGCGGAATACCAAGAGACCCAGTACTTC.

The V gene is TRBV7-9, the J gene TRBJ2-7; the D is unclear. This CDR3 has 13 amino acids. Trimming took off 1 base at V and 1 base at J, with 5 bases between the two ends. Germline assignment: CDR1 SEHNR and CDR2 FQNEAQ (reference sequence). The CDR3 loop is CASSLVVSYEQYF. The CDR3 nucleotides read TGTGCCAGCAGCTTAGTTGTATCCTACGAGCAGTACTTC.

The chain links TRBV5-6 to TRBJ2-2, with no clear D. V lost 1 base and J lost 1, with 5 bases in between. Germline values: CDR1 SGHDT, CDR2 YYEEEE. This CDR3 has 14 amino acids. CDR3 sequence (DNA): TGTGCCAGCAGCTTGAGAGGGAACACCGGGGAGCTGTTTTTT. This gives the protein CASSLRGNTGELFF. The full variable domain, rest sourced from reference TRBV5-6 and TRBJ2-2, is DAGVTQSPTHLIKTRGQQVTLRCSPKSGHDTVSWYQQALGQGPQFIFQYYEEEERQRGNFPDRFSGHQFPNYSSELNVNALLLGDSALYLCASSLRGNTGELFFGEGSRLTVL.

This clone was seen once. The gene calls are TRBV13 and TRBJ2-7; D is unclear. V gave up 3 bases and J gave up 1 base, with 10 bases separating them. There are 14 residues in the CDR3. Germline CDR1 is PRHDT and CDR2 is FYEKMQ (reference sequence). The CDR3 DNA is TGTGCCAGCAGCTTCGGAGCAATATCCTACGAGCAGTACTTC. Encoded protein: CASSFGAISYEQYF.

The DNA for the CDR3 is TGTGCCAGCAGCTCAGGGGGAACGAACACTGAAGCTTTCTTT. Amino acid sequence: CASSSGGTNTEAFF. The V call is TRBV6-1, the J call TRBJ1-1, with 7 bases aligning to TRBD1. The CDR3 has 14 amino acids. Germline lookup yields CDR1 MNHNS and CDR2 SASEGT. Trimming at V came to 6 bases and at J to 1 base, leaving 5 bases not matched to a gene.

CDR3 DNA: TGTGCCAGCAGCCTCGGCGGGGCTGACAAAAACATTCAGTACTTC. This encodes CASSLGGADKNIQYF. The gene calls are TRBV27 and TRBJ2-4; a possible D gene is TRBD2 (6 bases). Per germline, CDR1 MNHEY and CDR2 SMNVEV (reference sequence). The CDR3 length is 15 residues. The V and J ends lost 6 bases and 3 bases respectively, with 15 bases between them.

The V call is TRBV5-1, the J call TRBJ2-7, with 8 bases aligning to TRBD2. V was pared by 0 bases and J by 5 bases, with 4 bases of the junction left unmatched. Germline V lookup: CDR1 SGHRS, CDR2 YFSETQ. The CDR3 is 14 residues long. The chain's CDR3 is CASSLDTGGDEQYF. In DNA form, the CDR3 reads TGCGCCAGCAGCTTGGACACGGGGGGGGACGAGCAGTACTTC.

The chain joins TRBV27 to TRBJ2-2; 9 bases map to TRBD2. The germline V gene has CDR1 MNHEY and CDR2 SMNVEV (reference sequence). CDR3 length: 18 amino acids. Germline trimming cut 3 bases from V and 0 bases from J; bases unmatched to any gene: 8. The CDR3 here is CASSFGLASDANTGELFF. The CDR3 coding sequence is TGTGCCAGCAGTTTCGGACTAGCGTCCGACGCGAACACCGGGGAGCTGTTTTTT.

The chain combines TRBV12-5 with TRBJ2-7; maybe TRBD1 (5 bases). Germline V gene lookup returns CDR1 LGHNT and CDR2 FRNRAP. The CDR3 totals 18 residues. V lost 2 bases and J lost 3, with 23 bases in between. Here the CDR3 DNA reads TGTGCTAGTGGTTTGTTAGCAGGGTCGACAAAACCTTACTACGAGCAGTACTTC. Translated, it gives CASGLLAGSTKPYYEQYF.

The rearrangement links TRBV12-5 to TRBJ2-5; 9 bases map to TRBD2. CDR3 size: 14 residues. V shed 1 base and J 3 bases; nucleotides not matched to a gene: 0. In germline, CDR1 is LGHNT, CDR2 FRNRAP. The CDR3 DNA follows: TGTGCTAGTGGTTTGGGGACTAGCGAAGAGACCCAGTACTTC. The encoded protein is CASGLGTSEETQYF.

The chain combines TRBV5-1 with TRBJ2-7, with TRBD1 matching 9 bases. CDR1 SGHRS and CDR2 YFSETQ come from the germline V gene. Germline trimming cut 5 bases from V and 1 base from J; bases unmatched to any gene: 1. This CDR3 region has 13 residues. The CDR3 is CASSGTGSYEQYF. Here the CDR3 DNA reads TGCGCCAGCAGTGGGACAGGGTCCTACGAGCAGTACTTC.

The V gene is TRBV7-8, the J gene TRBJ2-5; D is ambiguous. Looked up from germline, CDR1 is SGHVS and CDR2 is FQNEAQ. V dropped 1 base and J dropped 3 bases, with 15 bases sitting between them. This CDR3 region has 16 residues. Here the CDR3 DNA reads TGTGCCAGCAGCTTAGTCCCCGAGACTTCCAAAGAGACCCAGTACTTC. The encoded protein is CASSLVPETSKETQYF.

This clone has a single count. V usage is TRBV7-9 and J usage is TRBJ2-7; 7 positions agree with TRBD2. The V segment lost 5 bases and the J segment 4 bases; nucleotides outside the gene matches: 8. Looked up from germline, CDR1 is SEHNR and CDR2 is FQNEAQ (reference sequence). The CDR3 length is 14 residues. CDR3 sequence: CASSGGEGPYEQYF. As DNA, the CDR3 is TGTGCCAGCAGCGGGGGGGAGGGCCCGTACGAGCAGTACTTC.

The chain joins TRBV6-5 to TRBJ2-5, with D possibly TRBD1 on 6 matching bases. Germline-derived CDR1 and CDR2 are MNHEY and SVGAGI. This CDR3 contains 14 residues. Trimming shortened V by 4 bases and J by 2 bases, and 11 bases separated the two germline ends. Here the CDR3 DNA reads TGTGCCAGCAGTTTGGGGGCAGAACAAGAGACCCAGTACTTC. The encoded protein is CASSLGAEQETQYF.

The chain combines TRBV27 with TRBJ2-7; possibly TRBD2 for D (5 bases). Germline loops: CDR1 MNHEY, CDR2 SMNVEV (reference sequence). V was shortened by 6 bases and J by 4 bases, with 13 bases between the two germline ends. The CDR3 spans 13 residues. The CDR3 region is CASSPGESYEQYF. Written as DNA, the CDR3 is TGTGCCAGCAGCCCCGGGGAATCATACGAGCAGTACTTC.

The chain joins TRBV5-1 to TRBJ1-5; D is perhaps TRBD1 (5 bases). Trimming took off 7 bases at V and 4 bases at J, with 15 bases between the two ends. Germline CDR1 SGHRS, CDR2 YFSETQ. The CDR3 contains 14 residues. The CDR3 nucleotides are TGCGCCAGCTCACGGGGGGAAAATAATCAGCCCCAGCATTTT. It yields the protein CASSRGENNQPQHF.

The chain employs TRBV7-2 and TRBJ2-7; 8 bases line up with TRBD1. Germline V lookup: CDR1 SGHTA, CDR2 FQGNSA. The V gene end was trimmed by 5 bases and the J gene end by 0 bases; junction bases not matched to a gene: 6. The CDR3 is made up of 15 amino acids. The CDR3 DNA sequence: TGTGCCAGCAGCCTAGGACAGGGCGGCTCCTACGAGCAGTACTTC. Its protein is CASSLGQGGSYEQYF.

The chain links TRBV5-8 to TRBJ2-7; 10 bases align to TRBD1. Germline CDR1 and CDR2: SGHTS and YDEGEE. J gave up 2 bases and V 5 bases, and 4 bases lay outside the gene matches. There are 14 residues in the CDR3. The CDR3 is CASRSGTGAYEQYF. The CDR3 region has the DNA TGTGCCAGCAGGTCCGGGACAGGGGCCTACGAGCAGTACTTC. Filled out from reference TRBV5-8 and TRBJ2-7, the complete variable domain reads EAGVTQSPTHLIKTRGQQATLRCSPISGHTSVYWYQQALGLGLQFLLWYDEGEERNRGNFPPRFSGRQFPNYSSELNVNALELEDSALYLCASRSGTGAYEQYFGPGTRLTVT.

This chain joins TRBV11-1 and TRBJ1-1, with a tentative D call TRBD1 (6 bases). Trimming removed 3 bases from V and 0 bases from J, with 14 bases in between. This CDR3 has 16 amino acids. Germline V lookup: CDR1 SGHAT, CDR2 FQDESV (reference sequence). CDR3 bases: TGTGCCAGCAGCTTTAATCCTCAGGGGATGAACACTGAAGCTTTCTTT. This sequence encodes CASSFNPQGMNTEAFF.

V gene TRBV4-2 combines with J gene TRBJ1-1; 9 bases are shared with TRBD1. The CDR3 runs to 14 residues. Looked up from germline, CDR1 is LGHNA and CDR2 is YNFKEQ. Trimming took 1 base from V and 3 from J; bases not matched to a gene: 0. The CDR3 DNA is TGTGCCAGCAGCCAAGGACAGGGGGACACTGAAGCTTTCTTT. Its protein product is CASSQGQGDTEAFF.

This chain links TRBV5-6 with TRBJ2-7; 9 bases line up with TRBD1. The V and J ends lost 3 bases and 5 bases, in that order; junction bases with no gene match: 6. CDR3 length equals 14 residues. Germline V gives CDR1 SGHDT, CDR2 YYEEEE. CDR3 region: CASSSNRGRNEQYF. The CDR3 DNA is TGTGCCAGCAGCTCGAACAGGGGGCGGAACGAGCAGTACTTC.

This CDR3 reads CASSVAGDSYEQYF. The CDR3 DNA follows: TGTGCCAGCAGCGTGGCCGGGGACTCCTACGAGCAGTACTTC. The rearrangement links TRBV5-6 to TRBJ2-7; possible D gene TRBD2, 5 bases. Trimming removed 4 bases from V and 0 bases from J, with 11 bases in between. In germline, CDR1 is SGHDT, CDR2 YYEEEE. The CDR3 sequence is 14 residues long. The entire variable domain, with the rest obtained from reference TRBV5-6 and TRBJ2-7, is as follows: DAGVTQSPTHLIKTRGQQVTLRCSPKSGHDTVSWYQQALGQGPQFIFQYYEEEERQRGNFPDRFSGHQFPNYSSELNVNALLLGDSALYLCASSVAGDSYEQYFGPGTRLTVT.